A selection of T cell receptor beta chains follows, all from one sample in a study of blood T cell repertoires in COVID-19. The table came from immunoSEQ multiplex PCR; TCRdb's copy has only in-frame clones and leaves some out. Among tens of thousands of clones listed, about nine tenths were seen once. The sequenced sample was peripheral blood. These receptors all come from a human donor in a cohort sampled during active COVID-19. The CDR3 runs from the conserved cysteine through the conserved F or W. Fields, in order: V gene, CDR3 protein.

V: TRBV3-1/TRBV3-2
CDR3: CASADHHRGTGELFF

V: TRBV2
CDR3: CASRSGTSHWDTQYF

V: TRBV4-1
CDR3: CASSPRAGDLLGTQYF

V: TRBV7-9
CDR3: CASSLDIGWEGSYNEQFF

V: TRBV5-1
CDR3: CASSTQGLPSYNEQFF

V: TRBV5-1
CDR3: CASSSFTGVAGELFF

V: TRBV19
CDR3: CASSLLRTGTAGANVLTF

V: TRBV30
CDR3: CAWSVVRSEAFF

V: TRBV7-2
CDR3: CASSLTRGQETQYF

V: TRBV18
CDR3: CASSPPGRQGRFEQYF

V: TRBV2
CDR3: CASSEVAGGRGTEAFF

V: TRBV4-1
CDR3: CASSRNSGDAYEQYF

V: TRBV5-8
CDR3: CASSLAATSTDTQYF

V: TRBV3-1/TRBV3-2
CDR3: CASSQRGGYNEQFF

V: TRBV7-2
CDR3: CASSLYLAGLASYEQYF

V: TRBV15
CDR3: CATSIGEPRGSGETQYF

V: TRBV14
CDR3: CASSQVEGLSYEQYF

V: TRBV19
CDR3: CASRDGLDQPQHF

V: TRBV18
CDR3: CASSQNLPSNQPQHF

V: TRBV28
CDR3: CASRNPGQGHEQYF

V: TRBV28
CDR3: CASSYHPRGTRSYEQYF

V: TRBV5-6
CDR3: CASSRRGQGKSPLHF

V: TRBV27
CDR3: CASSLSSALIRDEQFF

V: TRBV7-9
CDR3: CASSATGNTEAFF

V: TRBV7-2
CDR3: CASSLSGASSYEQYF

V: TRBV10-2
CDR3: CASSGEGQATDTQYF

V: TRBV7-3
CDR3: CYKGADYSTDTQYF

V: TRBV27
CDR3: CASSFQRGSSYEQYF

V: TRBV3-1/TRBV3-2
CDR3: CASSNLGGEQFF

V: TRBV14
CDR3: CASSPGGAQETQYF